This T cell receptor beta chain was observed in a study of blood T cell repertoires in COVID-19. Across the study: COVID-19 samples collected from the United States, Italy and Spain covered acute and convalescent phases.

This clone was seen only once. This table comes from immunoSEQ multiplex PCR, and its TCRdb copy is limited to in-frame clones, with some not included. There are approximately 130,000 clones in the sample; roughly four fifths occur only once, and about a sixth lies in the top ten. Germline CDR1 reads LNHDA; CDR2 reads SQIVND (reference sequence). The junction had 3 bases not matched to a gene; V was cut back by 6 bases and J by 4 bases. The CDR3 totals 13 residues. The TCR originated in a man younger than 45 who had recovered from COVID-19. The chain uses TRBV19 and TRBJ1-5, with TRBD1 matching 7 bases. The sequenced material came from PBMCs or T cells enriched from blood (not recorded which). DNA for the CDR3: TGTGCCAGTAGGCCGGGACAGAATCAGCCCCAGCATTTT. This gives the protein CASRPGQNQPQHF.